This is a list of T cell receptor beta chains from one sample in a study of cytomegalovirus exposure and HLA in healthy donors. Only in-frame clones appear in the TCRdb table, and some are missing; sequencing was by immunoSEQ multiplex PCR. The sample has 120,000 or so clones; roughly 89% are singletons. Sequencing was performed on PBMCs. Every receptor here comes from a woman under 30 in good health and CMV-seronegative. Each CDR3 is given with its conserved first and last residue. Fields, in order: clone size, V gene, D gene, J gene, CDR3 DNA, CDR3 protein. The D gene is left open where the match is weak. Not all rows give a size; the values are once, few, many and, for expanded clones, a class.

-	TRBV5-4	-	TRBJ2-3	TGTGCCAGCAGCTTGGTTAGCGCCACAGATACGCAGTATTTT	CASSLVSATDTQYF
-	TRBV5-1	-	TRBJ1-2	TGCGCCAGCAGCCGGACAGCCGATGGCTACACCTTC	CASSRTADGYTF
-	TRBV27	-	TRBJ2-7	TGTGCCAGCAGTTATAGCGAGAACTACGAGCAGTACTTC	CASSYSENYEQYF
-	TRBV5-1	-	TRBJ2-7	TGCGCCAGCAGCGGAGGGACAGTGGGGCCCGAGCAGTACTTC	CASSGGTVGPEQYF
few	TRBV7-2	-	TRBJ1-5	TGTGCCAGCAGTCTAGGGGCCAGGGAAAATCAGCCCCAGCATTTT	CASSLGARENQPQHF
few	TRBV29-1	TRBD2	TRBJ2-5	TGCAGCGTGGAGGGACTAGCGGGAGAAGGTCAGACCCAGTACTTC	CSVEGLAGEGQTQYF
-	TRBV9	TRBD2	TRBJ2-2	TGTGCCAGCAGCGCCAGCGGGGGGGCTTACACCGGGGAGCTGTTTTTT	CASSASGGAYTGELFF
-	TRBV4-1	-	TRBJ2-7	TGCGCCAGCAGCCAAGATGATAGCGGGACAGTGTACGAGCAGTACTTC	CASSQDDSGTVYEQYF
-	TRBV5-1	-	TRBJ2-7	TGCGCCAGCAGCTTGCCCGGACCTAGGGGGGAGCAGTACTTC	CASSLPGPRGEQYF
-	TRBV7-9	TRBD2	TRBJ2-2	TGTGCCAGCAGCTCGTGGACTAGCGGGGGTGCTGCCACCGGGGAGCTGTTTTTT	CASSSWTSGGAATGELFF
-	TRBV6-1	TRBD2	TRBJ2-1	TGTGCCAGCAGTGACAGCGGGGGGGCCAATGAGCAGTTCTTC	CASSDSGGANEQFF
-	TRBV7-9	-	TRBJ2-7	TGTGCCAGCAGCCGGGGGACCTACGAGCAGTACTTC	CASSRGTYEQYF
few	TRBV28	-	TRBJ1-5	TGTGCCACCAGTTTGAGGGGGAATCAGCCCCAGCATTTT	CATSLRGNQPQHF
-	TRBV10-1	-	TRBJ2-1	TGCGCTGATATGGTTTACACCTACAATGAGCAGTTCTTC	CADMVYTYNEQFF
-	TRBV10-3	-	TRBJ1-2	TGTGCCATCCGGGAGGACTCCTATGGCTACACCTTC	CAIREDSYGYTF
-	TRBV6-1	TRBD1	TRBJ2-7	TGTGCCACCTCCCGGCTCCGGGACAGGGCCTACGAGCAGTACTTC	CATSRLRDRAYEQYF
-	TRBV30	TRBD2	TRBJ2-2	TGTGCCTGGAGCAGCGGGGGCACCGGGGAGCTGTTTTTT	CAWSSGGTGELFF
-	TRBV6-6	-	TRBJ1-1	TGTGCCAGCAGGAGTACCGGGGGTGGCACTGAAGCTTTCTTT	CASRSTGGGTEAFF
-	TRBV7-3	TRBD2	TRBJ2-5	TGTGCCAGCAGTTATAGCGGGGGGGCAAGAGAGACCCAGTACTTC	CASSYSGGARETQYF
-	TRBV13	TRBD1	TRBJ1-4	TGTGCCAGCAGACTCTCCGGACAGGGGAATGAAAAACTGTTTTTT	CASRLSGQGNEKLFF
few	TRBV5-6	TRBD1	TRBJ1-2	TGTGCCAGCATCCACGCACAGGGGGCTAACTATGGCTACACCTTC	CASIHAQGANYGYTF
-	TRBV7-9	TRBD1	TRBJ1-2	TGTGCCAGCAGCCTAAACAGGGGGCTGAGGGGCTATGGCTACACCTTC	CASSLNRGLRGYGYTF
-	TRBV4-1	TRBD2	TRBJ2-5	TGCGCCAGCAGCCGACTAGTGGCGGGGGGGCGGCAAGAGACCCAGTACTTC	CASSRLVAGGRQETQYF
-	TRBV15	-	TRBJ2-7	TGTGCCACCAGCAGAGCAGGGTTCACCTACGAGCAGTACTTC	CATSRAGFTYEQYF
-	TRBV10-2	-	TRBJ1-2	TGCGCCAGCAGTCAGGCTAACTATGGCTACACCTTC	CASSQANYGYTF
-	TRBV4-1	-	TRBJ2-7	TGCGCCAGCAGCCAACAACCAGGGTACGAGCAGTACTTC	CASSQQPGYEQYF
-	TRBV2	-	TRBJ2-7	TGTGCCAGCAAGGCTAGTCCAACCTACGAGCAGTACTTC	CASKASPTYEQYF
-	TRBV5-8	TRBD2	TRBJ2-7	TGTGCCAGCAGCTTGTACGGGGGGGCCAACGAGCAGTACTTC	CASSLYGGANEQYF
-	TRBV7-9	TRBD1	TRBJ1-1	TGTGCCAGCAGCTTCCAGGGGGCCACTGAAGCTTTCTTT	CASSFQGATEAFF
-	TRBV7-8	TRBD1	TRBJ1-1	TGTGCCAGCAGCTCGGGACAGGGGACTAACACTGAAGCTTTCTTT	CASSSGQGTNTEAFF
-	TRBV2	TRBD2	TRBJ2-1	TGTGCCAGCAGCGGGACTAGTATTTTAAATGAGCAGTTCTTC	CASSGTSILNEQFF
-	TRBV4-3	-	TRBJ2-2	TGCGCCAGCAGCCCATGGGAGGGGGCGAACACCGGGGAGCTGTTTTTT	CASSPWEGANTGELFF
-	TRBV9	TRBD2	TRBJ2-2	TGTGCCAGCAGCGGAAGAGCGGGAGGTACCACCGGGGAGCTGTTTTTT	CASSGRAGGTTGELFF
-	TRBV4-3	-	TRBJ1-4	TGCGCCAGCAGCCAAGACGCGGTCACTCCGTCCGAAAAACTGTTTTTT	CASSQDAVTPSEKLFF
-	TRBV19	-	TRBJ1-1	TGTGCCAGTAGTATTCGGGCCGGGATGAACACTGAAGCTTTCTTT	CASSIRAGMNTEAFF
-	TRBV29-1	TRBD1	TRBJ1-2	TGCAGCGTTGAACGGGGACAGAACTATGGCTACACCTTC	CSVERGQNYGYTF
-	TRBV6-1	-	TRBJ2-7	TGTGCCAGCAGCCGACAGTTCTCCTACGAGCAGTACTTC	CASSRQFSYEQYF
once	TRBV14	-	TRBJ1-2	TGTGCCAGCAGCCAAGTGGCAGGTCTAAATGGCTACACCTTC	CASSQVAGLNGYTF
-	TRBV29-1	-	TRBJ2-1	TGCAGCGTTGCCCGCGTGCGGGACGGGAGCGGCAATGAGCAGTTCTTC	CSVARVRDGSGNEQFF
-	TRBV6-1	-	TRBJ1-1	-	CASSSSRNTEAFF
-	TRBV7-2	TRBD2	TRBJ2-7	TGTGCCAGCAGCCGAGGGACTAGCGGGGGACTCTACGAGCAGTACTTC	CASSRGTSGGLYEQYF
-	TRBV19	-	TRBJ2-2	TGTGCCAGTAGAGAGACGGGCGGGGAGCTGTTTTTT	CASRETGGELFF